The entry that follows covers one T cell receptor (beta chain) sequence. Its binding antigen is unknown. Qualities for individual bases were not recorded, and no much larger clone is one base off. Receptors were amplified or captured by 5' RACE. The sequencing machine was an Illumina HiSeq 2500. A second PCR of about 6 to 12 cycles was run with a J-beta primer mix and a sample-barcoded 5' primer. A template-switch 5' adaptor carrying 12 random nucleotides introduced a unique molecular identifier onto each TCR beta cDNA molecule. Each sample yielded at least 3 million CDR3-containing paired-end reads. First-strand cDNA synthesis was performed from all RNA using the Mint cDNA synthesis kit, with priming by a TRBC-specific oligonucleotide. All cDNA was treated with uracil-DNA glycosylase and then went through a first 18-cycle PCR with the universal primers M1SS and BC2_uni_R. The paper's processing steps were these. Normalization of each sample was performed by random selection of 1 million high-quality reads, each carrying a distinct molecular identifier. Reads with shared molecular identifiers were discarded instead of being binned into consensus sequences. CDR3 identification, clonotype clustering and error correction used MiTCR with a Q25 quality threshold and the strictest error-elimination algorithm. A nonparametric unseen species model using Euler transformation provided a lower-bound estimate of total TCR beta diversity. The raw public reads went through TCRdb reprocessing: fastp at Q25, MiXCR clone calling, in-frame beta chains kept. A single entry per CDR3 protein holds the most common genes and DNA from its merged rows. These V and J calls rely on TCRdb rather than the paper's analysis. This sample is represented by about 1.8 million distinct CDR3 sequences; around 48% of them were singletons. The top ten clones comprise 2% to 2.5% of the sample.

The cysteine opens and the phenylalanine closes a CDR3 of 15 amino acids. Left in the record is the CDR3 DNA by itself, 45 bases read in frame from the first base. Trimming leaves V shorter by 6 bases and J shorter by 2 bases, with the junction holding 6 bases beyond the gene matches. Looking up the germline V gene (reference sequence) yields CDR1 SEHNR and CDR2 FQNEAQ. This sample stems from a study of blood T cells in healthy people across ages (dated by TCRdb to the mid-2010s). With respect to the entire study: In model experiments, template switching captured roughly one uniquely barcoded TCR beta cDNA molecule for every two T cells. Age-related changes in TCR beta repertoire diversity were measured in the study by deep sequencing normalized with unique cDNA molecular identifiers. The donors were split into four age groups: young (average 16 years), middle-aged (39), aged (approximately 60) and long-lived (approximately 80). To avoid experimental bias, donors of different ages were randomly spread across the sequencing lanes. The study analyzed two additional independent replicas of 1 million unique cDNA reads from the same blood draw for two donors, one aged 18 to 30 and one aged 80 or older. On the study overall, not on this receptor specifically: Because donor CMV infection status was unknown, age-related changes in expanded clonotypes were potentially confounded. A strong correlation was found between observed TCR beta diversity and the percentage of naive T cells measured by flow cytometry. Estimates of total diversity based on one million sequenced T cells were regarded as lower bounds and as underestimates. As age increased, observed TCR beta diversity per million T cells dropped in a roughly linear way, and a significant reduction was already evident by age about 40. Bulk unsorted PBMC profiling prevented conclusive comparison of naive and antigen-experienced compartments. Compared with the aged group, the long-lived group had more naive CD4+ T cells, fewer expanded clones and increased TCR diversity, a pattern suggesting age selection.

The 39 donors, aged about 6 to 95 years, were systemically healthy Caucasian individuals from Russia. Around 9.7 milliliters of peripheral blood were collected from each donor into EDTA-treated Vacutainer tubes. Ficoll-Paque density-gradient centrifugation was used to isolate PBMCs, with at least 6 million per sample. Total RNA was extracted from PBMCs with Trizol reagent, with at least 5 micrograms obtained per sample. The percentages of naive CD45RAhigh/CD27high T cells were determined by flow cytometry on a PBMC aliquot from every donor. What was sequenced was blood. Here the chain combines TRBV7-9 and TRBJ1-2; 10 nucleotides in the junction match TRBD1. The source is a woman aged 40 to 50 in good health. The CDR3 protein sequence reads: CASSLGQGSNYGYTF. Here is the DNA: TGTGCCAGCAGTTTGGGACAGGGGAGCAACTATGGCTACACCTTC.